What follows are 12 T cell receptor beta chains derived from one specimen sequenced in a study of blood T cell repertoires in COVID-19. The data were produced by immunoSEQ multiplex PCR, yet TCRdb's version contains in-frame clones alone and is incomplete. The sample records 120,000 to 150,000 clones, approximately 85% being singletons. Sample: peripheral blood. The receptors come from a woman in her sixties with COVID-19, enrolled during active disease.

This sequence joins TRBV4-3 and TRBJ1-2; weak D call: TRBD1 (6 bases). Looked up from germline, CDR1 is LGHNA and CDR2 is YSLEER. The CDR3 has 18 residues. With 0 bases removed from V and 2 bases from J, the gap between germline ends came to 19 bases. Here the CDR3 DNA reads TGCGCCAGCAGCCAAGACCTAGGAACACGGGGGGCAAACTATGGCTACACCTTC. Translating gives CASSQDLGTRGANYGYTF.

The J gene is TRBJ1-2, the V gene TRBV6-6; 7 nucleotides line up with TRBD1. Germline V gene sequence: CDR1 MNHNY, CDR2 SVGAGI (reference sequence). The trim removed 5 bases at V and 1 base at J, leaving 10 bases unmatched. The CDR3 loop spans 16 amino acids. CDR3 loop: CASSLLGTVFNYGYTF. The CDR3 coding sequence is TGTGCCAGCAGTCTCCTCGGGACAGTTTTTAACTATGGCTACACCTTC.

The CDR3 sequence is CASSQGQGEVYHEQYF. The CDR3 coding sequence is TGTGCCAGCAGCCAAGGACAGGGCGAGGTATACCACGAGCAGTACTTC. The rearrangement links TRBV3-1 (or the pseudogene TRBV3-2) to TRBJ2-7, with 7 bases lining up with TRBD1. Trimming cost V 1 base and J 5 bases; bases outside gene matches: 11. The V gene's germline CDR1 is LGHDT and CDR2 YNNKEL (reference sequence). There are 16 residues in the CDR3.

The J gene is TRBJ1-4, the V gene TRBV6-5, with D possibly TRBD1 on 5 matching bases. Trimming took 5 bases from V and 5 from J, leaving 12 bases between them. The CDR3 covers 14 residues. The germline CDR1 and CDR2 sequences are MNHEY and SVGAGI. Written as DNA, the CDR3 is TGTGCCAGCAGTAAGACAGTAACGAATGAAAAACTGTTTTTT. It encodes CASSKTVTNEKLFF.

CDR3 bases: TGCGCCAGCAGCCTAACGGGAGGTAGGGAAAAACTGTTTTTT. Its protein product is CASSLTGGREKLFF. V and J are TRBV4-3 and TRBJ1-4; the D is unclear. The CDR3 runs to 14 residues. V dropped 4 bases and J dropped 8 bases, with 14 bases sitting between them. Per the germline V gene, CDR1 is LGHNA and CDR2 is YSLEER.

The chain has TRBV6-5 and TRBJ2-7, with TRBD1 matching over 11 bases. From germline, CDR1 is MNHEY and CDR2 SVGAGI. The CDR3 has 15 amino acids. V gave up 2 bases and J gave up 4 bases; unmatched junction bases: 4. The CDR3 coding sequence is TGTGCCAGCAGTTACGTGGGACAGGGGGATTACGAGCAGTACTTC. This translates into CASSYVGQGDYEQYF.

This chain uses TRBV6-5 with TRBJ1-6; D is possibly TRBD1 (5 bases). Germline assignment: CDR1 MNHEY and CDR2 SVGAGI. This CDR3 contains 14 residues. Trimming pared 9 bases from V and 8 bases from J, leaving 17 bases between. The CDR3 spells CASSTVGGDSPLHF. The CDR3 DNA follows: TGTGCCAGTTCGACAGTCGGCGGTGATTCACCCCTCCACTTT.

V usage is TRBV7-3 and J usage is TRBJ2-7; D is uncertain. The CDR3 extends over 14 amino acids. The germline CDR1 and CDR2 sequences are SGHTA and FQGTGA. Trimming left V 2 bases short and J 2 bases short, with 10 bases between. CDR3 sequence: CASSLDPVPYEQYF. CDR3 coding DNA: TGTGCCAGCAGCTTAGATCCAGTTCCCTACGAGCAGTACTTC.

The J gene is TRBJ1-1, the V gene TRBV7-8; 10 bases agree with TRBD1. Germline V lookup: CDR1 SGHVS, CDR2 FQNEAQ. CDR3 length: 16 amino acids. V lost 2 bases, J lost 7 bases, and 10 bases stayed unmatched. The CDR3 bases are TGTGCCAGCAGCTTACCCCAGACAGGGGGCGGACGTGAAGCTTTCTTT. Translation gives CASSLPQTGGGREAFF. Full variable domain (rest looked up from reference TRBV7-8 and TRBJ1-1): GAGVSQSPRYKVAKRGQDVALRCDPISGHVSLFWYQQALGQGPEFLTYFQNEAQLDKSGLPSDRFFAERPEGSVSTLKIQRTQQEDSAVYLCASSLPQTGGGREAFFGQGTRLTVV.

This clone came up once. The chain joins TRBV5-4 to TRBJ2-1; D is undetermined. Germline lookup yields CDR1 SGHNT and CDR2 YYREEE (reference sequence). The CDR3 consists of 13 residues. The V gene lost 2 bases and the J gene lost 7 bases, with 10 bases spanning the gap. The CDR3 reads CASSLDFANEQFF. In DNA form, the CDR3 reads TGTGCCAGCAGCTTAGACTTCGCGAATGAGCAGTTCTTC.

Here the CDR3 DNA reads TGTGCCAGCAGTGCGCAGGCATACCGAAGTGGAAACACCATATATTTT. The encoded protein is CASSAQAYRSGNTIYF. The chain uses TRBV6-1 and TRBJ1-3; D is uncertain. CDR1 is MNHNS and CDR2 is SASEGT in the germline V gene. V shed 4 bases and J shed 3 bases, with 16 bases lying between them. The CDR3 consists of 16 residues.

The chain has TRBV19 and TRBJ2-7, with 9 nucleotides matching TRBD1. Looked up from germline, CDR1 is LNHDA and CDR2 is SQIVND (reference sequence). This CDR3 has 15 amino acids. Losses at the gene ends were 3 bases for V and 5 bases for J; bases not matched to a gene: 8. The CDR3 is CASSIGTGIPHEQYF. In nucleotides, the CDR3 is TGTGCCAGTAGTATCGGGACAGGGATACCCCACGAGCAGTACTTC.